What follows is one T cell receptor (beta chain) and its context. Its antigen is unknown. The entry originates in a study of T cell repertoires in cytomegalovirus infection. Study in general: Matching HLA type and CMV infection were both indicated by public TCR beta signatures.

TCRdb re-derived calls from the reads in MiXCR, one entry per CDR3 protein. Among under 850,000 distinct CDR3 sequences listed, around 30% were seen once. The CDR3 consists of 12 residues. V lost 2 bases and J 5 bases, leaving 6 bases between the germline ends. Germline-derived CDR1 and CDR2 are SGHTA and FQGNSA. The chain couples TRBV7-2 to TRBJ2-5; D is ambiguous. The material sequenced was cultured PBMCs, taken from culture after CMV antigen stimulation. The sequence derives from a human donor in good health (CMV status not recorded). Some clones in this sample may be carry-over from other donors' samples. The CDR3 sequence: CASSLSPETQYF. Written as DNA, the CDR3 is TGTGCCAGCAGCTTAAGCCCGGAGACCCAGTACTTC.